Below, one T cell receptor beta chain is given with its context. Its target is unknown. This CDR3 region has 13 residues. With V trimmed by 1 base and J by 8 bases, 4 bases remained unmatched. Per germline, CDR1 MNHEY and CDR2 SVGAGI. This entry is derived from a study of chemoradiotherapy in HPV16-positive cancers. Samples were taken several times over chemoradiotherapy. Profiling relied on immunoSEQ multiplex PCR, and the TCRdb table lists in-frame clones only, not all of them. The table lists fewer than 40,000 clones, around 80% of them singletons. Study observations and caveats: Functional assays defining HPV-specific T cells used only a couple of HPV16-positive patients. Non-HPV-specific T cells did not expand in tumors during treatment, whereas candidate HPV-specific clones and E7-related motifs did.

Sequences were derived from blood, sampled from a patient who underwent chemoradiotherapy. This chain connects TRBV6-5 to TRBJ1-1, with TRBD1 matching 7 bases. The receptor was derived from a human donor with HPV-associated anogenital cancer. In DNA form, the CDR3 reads TGTGCCAGCAGTTACTTTAGGGACAGCGAAGCTTTCTTT. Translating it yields CASSYFRDSEAFF.